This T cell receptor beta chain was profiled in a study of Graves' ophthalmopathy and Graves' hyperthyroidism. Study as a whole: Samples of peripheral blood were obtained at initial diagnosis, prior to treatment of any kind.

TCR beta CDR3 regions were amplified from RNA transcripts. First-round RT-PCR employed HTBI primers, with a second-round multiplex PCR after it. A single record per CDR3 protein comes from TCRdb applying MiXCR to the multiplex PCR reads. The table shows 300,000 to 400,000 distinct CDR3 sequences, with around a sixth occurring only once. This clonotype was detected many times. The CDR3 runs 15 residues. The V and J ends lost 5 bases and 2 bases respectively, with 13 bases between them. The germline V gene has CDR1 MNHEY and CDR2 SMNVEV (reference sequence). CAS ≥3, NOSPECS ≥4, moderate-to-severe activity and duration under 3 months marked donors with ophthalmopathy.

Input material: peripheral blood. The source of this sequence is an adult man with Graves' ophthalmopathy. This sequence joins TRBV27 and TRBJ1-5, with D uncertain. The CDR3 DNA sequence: TGTGCCAGCAGTCCCGCGACCGGGGGCAATCAGCCCCAGCATTTT. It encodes CASSPATGGNQPQHF.